A single TCR beta chain is shown here with its context. Its specificity is unknown. This specimen belongs to a study of T cell responses to AZD1222 COVID-19 vaccine. Broader study findings: At study baseline, merely about 6 AZD1222 recipients were seropositive. Per reports, nearly half of all spike-specific TCRs target regions that are unmutated in variants.

TCRdb's copy holds only in-frame clones and misses some; the assay was immunoSEQ multiplex PCR. The sample shows approximately 100,000 clones, 70% to 90% of them seen only once. This CDR3 comprises 17 residues. Germline loops: CDR1 SNHLY, CDR2 FYNNEI. The junction had 13 bases not matched to a gene; V was cut back by 4 bases and J by 5 bases. Second-dose intervals near 4 or 12 weeks were combined. This TCR was recovered from an adult who received the AZD1222 COVID-19 vaccine. Source: peripheral blood, taken 28 days after the second AZD1222 dose. The chain has TRBV2 and TRBJ2-1; 8 bases line up with TRBD1. CDR3 loop: CASSGGSQGAGNNEQFF. Here the CDR3 DNA reads TGTGCCAGCAGTGGGGGATCGCAGGGGGCCGGTAACAATGAGCAGTTCTTC.